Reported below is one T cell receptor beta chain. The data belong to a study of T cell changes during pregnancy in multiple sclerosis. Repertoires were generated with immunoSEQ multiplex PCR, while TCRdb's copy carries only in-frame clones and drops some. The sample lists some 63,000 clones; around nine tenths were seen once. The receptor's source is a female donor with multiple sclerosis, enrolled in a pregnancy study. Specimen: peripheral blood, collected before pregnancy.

The CDR3 DNA follows: TGTGCCAGCAGTTATACAGGGGTCCCTAACTATGGCTACACCTTC. Translating it yields CASSYTGVPNYGYTF. The chain couples TRBV6-5 to TRBJ1-2; 7 nucleotides match TRBD1. Per germline, CDR1 MNHEY and CDR2 SVGAGI. The CDR3 contains 15 residues. Trimming took 3 bases from V and 0 from J; bases not matched to a gene: 4.